The present entry profiles one TCR beta chain with its context. This specimen belongs to a study of blood T cell repertoires in COVID-19. Study overall: COVID-19 samples from acute and convalescent phases originated in the United States, Italy and Spain. Nucleic acid was either cDNA or gDNA, and it came from T cells, B-cell-depleted T cells, or PBMCs.

The CDR3 is 13 amino acids. With V trimmed by 5 bases and J by 9 bases, 5 bases remained unmatched. Authors' data handling: By means of reference gene primer amplification, nucleated cell counts were estimated. Here immunoSEQ multiplex PCR was the method, and the copy in TCRdb shows in-frame clones only, minus some. V, J and clone size are those of that table, while D and trimming were read from the DNA. Of about 270,000 clones listed, 84% are singletons. Sequenced: peripheral blood. This sequence was found in a human donor in a cohort sampled during active COVID-19. The rearrangement uses TRBV12-3 or TRBV12-4 and TRBJ2-1; TRBD2 matches 9 bases. The CDR3 DNA sequence: TGTGCCAGCAGTCGCGGGGGGGCGGGTGAGCAGTTCTTC. Encoded protein: CASSRGGAGEQFF.